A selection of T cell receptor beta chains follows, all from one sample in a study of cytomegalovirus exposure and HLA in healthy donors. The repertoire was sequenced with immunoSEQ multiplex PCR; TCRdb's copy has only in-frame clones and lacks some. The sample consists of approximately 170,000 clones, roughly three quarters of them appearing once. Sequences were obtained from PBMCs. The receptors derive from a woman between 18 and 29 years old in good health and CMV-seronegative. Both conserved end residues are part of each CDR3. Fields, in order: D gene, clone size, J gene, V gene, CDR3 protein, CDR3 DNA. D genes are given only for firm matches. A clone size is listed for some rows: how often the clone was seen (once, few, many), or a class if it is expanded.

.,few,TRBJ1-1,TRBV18,CASSPTGPGTEAFF,TGTGCCAGCTCACCAACAGGGCCGGGGACTGAAGCTTTCTTT
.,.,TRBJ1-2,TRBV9,CASSPSQAGEGGYTF,TGTGCCAGCAGCCCAAGCCAGGCAGGGGAAGGTGGCTACACCTTC
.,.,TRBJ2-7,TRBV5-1,CASSLADSSYEQYF,TGCGCCAGCAGCTTGGCCGACAGCTCCTACGAGCAGTACTTC
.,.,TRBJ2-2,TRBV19,CASSITFYTGELFF,TGTGCCAGTAGTATTACTTTCTACACCGGGGAGCTGTTTTTT
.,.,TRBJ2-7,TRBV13,CASSLVPESYEQYF,TGTGCCAGCAGCTTAGTACCAGAATCCTACGAGCAGTACTTC
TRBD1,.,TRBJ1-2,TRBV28,CASSPGTASNYGYTF,TGTGCCAGCAGCCCCGGGACAGCCTCCAACTATGGCTACACCTTC
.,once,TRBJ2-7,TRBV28,CASSLGGGAGEQYF,TGTGCCAGCAGTTTGGGTGGGGGGGCTGGCGAGCAGTACTTC
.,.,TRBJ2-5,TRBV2,CASSEARGIETQYF,TGTGCCAGCAGTGAAGCTAGGGGTATAGAGACCCAGTACTTC
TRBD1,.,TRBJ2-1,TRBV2,CASRTQGANPKGQFF,TGTGCCAGCAGGACACAGGGGGCGAACCCGAAAGGGCAGTTCTTC
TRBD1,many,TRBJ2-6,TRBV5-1,CASSWTGGGGANVLTF,TGCGCCAGCAGCTGGACAGGGGGAGGTGGGGCCAACGTCCTGACTTTC
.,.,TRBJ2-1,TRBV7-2,CASSFWRAAEEQFF,TGTGCCAGCAGCTTCTGGCGGGCCGCGGAGGAGCAGTTCTTC
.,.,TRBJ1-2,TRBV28,CASRTTGNGYTF,TGTGCCAGCAGAACGACAGGCAATGGCTACACCTTC
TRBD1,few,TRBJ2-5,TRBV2,CASSTGQEGRETQYF,TGTGCCAGCAGTACTGGACAGGAAGGGCGAGAGACCCAGTACTTC